This entry lists 18 T cell receptor beta chains sequenced from one sample in a study of Tregs in tolerant kidney transplant recipients. Assay: immunoSEQ multiplex PCR; the TCRdb copy retains only in-frame clones and omits some. The sample has fewer than 40,000 clones. This specimen was CD8+ T cells from blood, taken before the transplant. The receptors come from a human donor who received a combined kidney and bone marrow transplant.

Note on this clone: The CDR3 is cut off 3 residues early in the read; its end comes from the germline J gene. This sequence joins TRBV7-6 and TRBJ2-2, with a possible D match to TRBD2 (6 bases). V was cut by 4 bases and J by 5 bases, with 11 bases left in between. This CDR3 region has 14 residues. From germline, CDR1 is SGHVS and CDR2 FNYEAQ. CDR3 DNA (partial): TGTGCCAGCAGCTCCGGGACTCAAACCGGGGAG. Translated, it gives CASSSGTQTGE. The full CDR3 protein is CASSSGTQTGELFF. Supplemented by reference TRBV7-6 and TRBJ2-2, the full variable domain reads GAGVSQSPRYKVTKRGQDVALRCDPISGHVSLYWYRQALGQGPEFLTYFNYEAQQDKSGLPNDRFSAERPEGSISTLTIQRTEQRDSAMYRCASSSGTQTGELFFGEGSRLTVL.

On this clone: The read finishes 3 residues shy of the CDR3 end, and the germline J gene is used to complete it. V and J are TRBV5-1 and TRBJ2-7; 10 nucleotides agree with TRBD2. In germline, CDR1 is SGHRS, CDR2 YFSETQ. CDR3 size: 17 residues. Trimming at V came to 0 bases and at J to 0 bases, leaving 6 bases not matched to a gene. The covered CDR3 bases are TGCGCCAGCAGCTTGGGGACTAGCGGAATCTACTCCTACGAG. It encodes CASSLGTSGIYSYE. The entire CDR3 is CASSLGTSGIYSYEQYF.

Notes on this clone: The read gets to within 3 residues of the CDR3 end, and the germline J gene fills in the rest. The chain uses TRBV5-1 and TRBJ2-6; TRBD2 is a possible D gene (6 bases). Looked up from germline, CDR1 is SGHRS and CDR2 is YFSETQ. This CDR3 spans 22 amino acids. The ends were cut back, 3 bases at V and 0 bases at J, with 28 bases in the middle. The CDR3 region is CASSWGDGRKFVSSSGANVLTF. Incomplete CDR3 DNA: TGCGCCAGCAGCTGGGGGGACGGACGTAAGTTTGTATCATCCTCTGGGGCCAACGTC.

Concerning this clone: The sequence runs out 3 residues before the end of the CDR3; the remainder is reconstructed from the germline J gene. V and J are TRBV5-1 and TRBJ2-1; 13 positions agree with TRBD2. Germline CDR1 and CDR2: SGHRS and YFSETQ. The CDR3 sequence is 19 residues long. J lost 0 bases, V lost 1 base, and 7 bases had no gene match. The part of the CDR3 DNA that was read is TGCGCCAGCAGCTTGTACGGACTAGCGGGGGAAAGCTCCTACAATGAG. This codes for CASSLYGLAGESSYNE. The CDR3, in full, reads CASSLYGLAGESSYNEQFF.

The CDR3 DNA, read in part, is TGTGCCAGCAGTCCCCCGGACTACACAGATACG. It encodes CASSPPDYTDT. The whole CDR3 is CASSPPDYTDTQYF. The rearrangement uses TRBV5-6 and TRBJ2-3; possibly TRBD2 for D (6 bases). With the read ending 3 residues before the CDR3 end, the germline J gene is used to fill in that end. This CDR3 comprises 14 residues. Germline CDR1 SGHDT, CDR2 YYEEEE. The V end was cut by 5 bases, the J end by 2 bases, with 12 bases between.

Of note for this clone: With the read ending 3 residues before the CDR3 end, the germline J gene is used to fill in that end. This chain links TRBV6-1 with TRBJ2-3; D is perhaps TRBD2 (5 bases). Germline-derived CDR1 and CDR2 are MNHNS and SASEGT. V was cut by 4 bases and J by 0 bases, with 8 bases left in between. This CDR3 has 14 residues. The CDR3 here is CASSGAASTDTQYF. The CDR3 bases that were read are TGTGCCAGCAGTGGAGCGGCTAGCACAGATACG.

Details on this clone: The CDR3 extends 3 residues past the end of the read, so its final part is completed from the germline J gene. This chain connects TRBV20-1 to TRBJ2-7; D ambiguous. V was cut by 3 bases and J by 3 bases, with 9 bases left in between. CDR3 length: 12 amino acids. Germline V lookup: CDR1 DFQATT, CDR2 SNEGSKA (reference sequence). CDR3 sequence reads: CSASRLVYEQYF. CDR3 DNA (partial): TGCAGTGCTAGTCGGCTAGTCTACGAG.

Comments on this clone: From the germline J gene comes the end of the CDR3, since the read stops 3 residues before it. V is TRBV19 and J is TRBJ1-5; the D gene is possibly TRBD1 (6 bases). The CDR3 is made up of 15 amino acids. V was cut by 5 bases and J by 3 bases, with 14 bases left in between. The germline V gene has CDR1 LNHDA and CDR2 SQIVND (reference sequence). The DNA read from the CDR3 is TGTGCCAGTAGTCCCACGACAGGACCCAATCAGCCC. Translating it yields CASSPTTGPNQP. The CDR3, in full, reads CASSPTTGPNQPQHF. Supplemented by reference TRBV19 and TRBJ1-5, the full variable domain reads DGGITQSPKYLFRKEGQNVTLSCEQNLNHDAMYWYRQDPGQGLRLIYYSQIVNDFQKGDIAEGYSVSREKKESFPLTVTSAQKNPTAFYLCASSPTTGPNQPQHFGDGTRLSIL.

Concerning this clone: Read data end 3 residues before the CDR3 end; the end is taken from the germline J gene. V gene TRBV19 combines with J gene TRBJ2-7, with 10 nucleotides matching TRBD1. From germline, CDR1 is LNHDA and CDR2 SQIVND (reference sequence). V lost 5 bases and J lost 2; bases outside the gene matches: 6. There are 15 residues in the CDR3. The covered CDR3 bases are TGTGCCAGTAGTCCGACAGGGGGCTTCACCTACGAG. Its protein is CASSPTGGFTYE. The entire CDR3 protein reads CASSPTGGFTYEQYF.

About this clone itself: Read coverage stops 3 residues before the CDR3 terminus; the germline J gene supplies the remainder. The chain combines TRBV5-8 with TRBJ1-2, with 7 bases lining up with TRBD1. V shed 1 base, J shed 4 bases, and the junction held 7 bases outside the gene matches. CDR3 size: 15 residues. From germline, CDR1 is SGHTS and CDR2 YDEGEE. CDR3 residues: CASSLTQTGAYGYTF. CDR3 DNA, as far as it was read: TGTGCCAGCAGCTTGACGCAAACAGGGGCCTATGGC.

As concerns this clone: The read ends 3 residues before the CDR3 terminus; that terminus is restored from the germline J gene. V is TRBV19 and J is TRBJ2-1; TRBD2 agrees at 8 bases. The germline CDR1 and CDR2 sequences are LNHDA and SQIVND (reference sequence). There are 15 residues in the CDR3. V lost 3 bases to trimming and J lost 2 bases; unmatched junction nucleotides: 3. The CDR3 loop is CASSIGRGAYNEQFF. Partial CDR3 DNA: TGTGCCAGTAGTATTGGGCGGGGGGCCTACAATGAG.

Comment on this clone: The CDR3 goes on 3 residues after the read ends, and that part is filled in from the germline J gene. V is TRBV10-1 and J is TRBJ2-7; D tentatively fits TRBD1 or TRBD2 (6 bases each). Trimming removed 6 bases at V and 3 bases at J, with 12 bases between. In germline, CDR1 is WNHNN, CDR2 SYGVQD (reference sequence). CDR3 size: 13 residues. CDR3 region: CASSAGGGYEQYF. The CDR3 DNA, read in part, is TGCGCCAGCAGCGCCGGAGGGGGCTACGAG.

A remark on this clone: The DNA ends 3 residues before the CDR3 does, and the rest of the CDR3 is filled in from the germline J gene. The chain is built from TRBV7-6 and TRBJ2-1, with D perhaps matching TRBD2 (7 bases). Germline V gene data show CDR1 as SGHVS and CDR2 as FNYEAQ. CDR3 length equals 16 residues. The V and J ends lost 1 base and 4 bases respectively, with 14 bases between them. The sequenced part of the CDR3 DNA is TGTGCCAGCAGCTTAGTAGGGGGGGATGCATACAATGAG. It codes for CASSLVGGDAYNE. Given in full, the CDR3 is CASSLVGGDAYNEQFF.

Note on this clone: The read terminates 3 residues ahead of where the CDR3 ends, so the germline J gene completes it. The V and J genes are TRBV5-6 and TRBJ2-5, with 7 bases identical to TRBD1. This CDR3 spans 15 amino acids. The V gene's germline CDR1 is SGHDT and CDR2 YYEEEE. With 5 bases clipped from V and 2 bases from J, the junction kept 9 bases outside the gene matches. Incomplete CDR3 DNA: TGTGCCAGCAGATCGACAGGGTCGGAGCAAGAGACC. This sequence encodes CASRSTGSEQET. Given in full, the CDR3 is CASRSTGSEQETQYF. Full variable domain (rest looked up from reference TRBV5-6 and TRBJ2-5): DAGVTQSPTHLIKTRGQQVTLRCSPKSGHDTVSWYQQALGQGPQFIFQYYEEEERQRGNFPDRFSGHQFPNYSSELNVNALLLGDSALYLCASRSTGSEQETQYFGPGTRLLVL.

CDR3 in amino acids: CASRPTGSYGYTF. Partial CDR3 DNA: TGTGCCAGCAGACCAACAGGGAGCTATGGC. V usage is TRBV7-9 and J usage is TRBJ1-2; D may be TRBD1 (6 bases). The read terminates 3 residues before the CDR3 end, so the remaining end is supplied by the germline J gene. The CDR3 contains 13 residues. The ends were cut back, 6 bases at V and 4 bases at J, with 12 bases in the middle. Germline lookup yields CDR1 SEHNR and CDR2 FQNEAQ (reference sequence).

Concerning this clone itself: With the read ending 3 residues before the CDR3 end, the germline J gene is used to fill in that end. This sequence joins TRBV5-1 and TRBJ1-1; 8 positions agree with TRBD1. Losses at the gene ends were 4 bases for V and 4 bases for J; bases not matched to a gene: 6. The V gene's germline CDR1 is SGHRS and CDR2 YFSETQ. The CDR3 is 14 amino acids. The CDR3 spells CASSPGQGSTEAFF. The CDR3 bases that were read are TGCGCCAGCAGCCCCGGACAGGGAAGCACTGAA.

Concerning this clone itself: The read ends 3 residues before the CDR3 terminus; that terminus is restored from the germline J gene. This rearrangement joins TRBV10-2 to TRBJ2-5; 11 bases are a match to TRBD2. With 3 bases clipped from V and 1 base from J, the junction kept 4 bases outside the gene matches. Germline assignment: CDR1 WSHSY and CDR2 SAAADI. This CDR3 contains 16 residues. CDR3 region: CASSEWTSGSQETQYF. The sequenced part of the CDR3 DNA is TGCGCCAGCAGTGAATGGACTAGCGGGTCCCAAGAGACC.

To note about this clone: Read sequence stops 3 residues before the CDR3 end, and the germline J gene provides the missing end. Distinct nucleotide sequences in the sample also encode this CDR3. The rearrangement joins TRBV19 to TRBJ1-1; no definite D call. CDR1 LNHDA and CDR2 SQIVND come from the germline V gene (reference sequence). Between the trimmed V and J ends, which lost 0 bases and 1 base, there was a span of 18 bases. The CDR3 sequence is 18 residues long. CDR3 residues: CASSIDLFIPRKNTEAFF. The DNA read from the CDR3 is TGTGCCAGTAGTATAGATCTATTTATTCCGAGAAAGAACACTGAA.